The 23 T cell receptor beta chains listed next were all sequenced from one sample in a study of blood T cell repertoires in COVID-19. The protocol was immunoSEQ multiplex PCR, while the TCRdb copy is restricted to in-frame clones and leaves out a portion. The data show over 200,000 clones, with roughly 77% seen just once and around 9% held by the top ten. Source material: PBMCs or T cells enriched from blood (not recorded which). The receptors come from a man aged 35 to 55 who had recovered from COVID-19.

This rearrangement joins TRBV7-9 to TRBJ2-3; 12 bases match TRBD2. Germline V CDR1 and CDR2: SEHNR, FQNEAQ (reference sequence). The CDR3 is 15 residues long. After removal of 1 base from V and 10 bases from J, the junction contained 6 bases not matched to a gene. CDR3 nucleotide sequence: TGTGCCAGCAGCTTAGTACTAGCGGGGGGCCTTGCGCAGTATTTT. Amino acids: CASSLVLAGGLAQYF.

The rearrangement joins TRBV5-6 to TRBJ1-2; 8 nucleotides line up with TRBD1. The CDR3 loop spans 16 amino acids. Germline lookup yields CDR1 SGHDT and CDR2 YYEEEE. The V segment lost 0 bases and the J segment 6 bases; nucleotides outside the gene matches: 10. CDR3 protein: CASSLAGWTGSHGYTF. The CDR3 region has the DNA TGTGCCAGCAGCTTGGCCGGCTGGACAGGGTCTCATGGCTACACCTTC.

The gene calls are TRBV5-4 and TRBJ1-1; tentative D call: TRBD1 (6 bases). V was trimmed by 4 bases and J by 4 bases, leaving 17 bases between them. Germline assignment: CDR1 SGHNT and CDR2 YYREEE (reference sequence). The CDR3 has 15 residues. This CDR3 is CASSPTDRTVTEAFF. Written as DNA, the CDR3 is TGTGCCAGCAGCCCAACCGACAGGACAGTCACTGAAGCTTTCTTT. Full variable domain (missing parts from reference TRBV5-4 and TRBJ1-1): ETGVTQSPTHLIKTRGQQVTLRCSSQSGHNTVSWYQQALGQGPQFIFQYYREEENGRGNFPPRFSGLQFPNYSSELNVNALELDDSALYLCASSPTDRTVTEAFFGQGTRLTVV.

This clone has only one observation. The chain joins TRBV5-1 to TRBJ2-1; 10 nucleotides line up with TRBD2. The length of the CDR3 is 15 residues. Germline-derived CDR1 and CDR2 are SGHRS and YFSETQ. The J segment lost 6 bases and the V segment lost 8 bases, leaving 11 bases of the junction unmatched. This CDR3 is CASSAGAGGGNEQFF. The CDR3 DNA sequence: TGCGCCAGTTCAGCAGGAGCGGGAGGGGGCAATGAGCAGTTCTTC.

V usage is TRBV7-6 and J usage is TRBJ2-5; TRBD2 matches at 10 bases. Germline CDR1 reads SGHVS; CDR2 reads FNYEAQ. Germline trimming cut 1 base from V and 4 bases from J; bases unmatched to any gene: 9. The CDR3 consists of 17 residues. The DNA for the CDR3 is TGTGCCAGCAGCTTAGTCGGGTTTAGCGGGAGGCGAGAGACCCAGTACTTC. This gives the protein CASSLVGFSGRRETQYF.

V usage is TRBV2 and J usage is TRBJ2-5, with 11 positions matching TRBD2. This CDR3 comprises 17 residues. Germline CDR1 reads SNHLY; CDR2 reads FYNNEI. J gave up 0 bases and V 2 bases, and 5 bases lay outside the gene matches. The CDR3 coding sequence is TGTGCCAGCAGTGAATTTTTACTAGCGGGAGACCAAGAGACCCAGTACTTC. Encoded protein: CASSEFLLAGDQETQYF. The full variable domain, its missing parts supplied by reference TRBV2 and TRBJ2-5, is EPEVTQTPSHQVTQMGQEVILRCVPISNHLYFYWYRQILGQKVEFLVSFYNNEISEKSEIFDDQFSVERPDGSNFTLKIRSTKLEDSAMYFCASSEFLLAGDQETQYFGPGTRLLVL.

This clone was observed a handful of times. The rearrangement uses TRBV14 and TRBJ2-1; the match to TRBD2 covers 8 bases. Germline CDR1 is SGHDN and CDR2 is FVKESK. This CDR3 has 18 amino acids. Losses at the gene ends were 0 bases for V and 0 bases for J; bases not matched to a gene: 7. This chain's CDR3 is CASSQDEGLVGSYNEQFF. The DNA of the CDR3 is TGTGCCAGCAGCCAAGATGAGGGACTAGTCGGCTCCTACAATGAGCAGTTCTTC.

This sequence joins TRBV7-8 and TRBJ1-3; D is uncertain. Trimming cost V 6 bases and J 1 base, with 13 bases left between them. Germline CDR1 and CDR2: SGHVS and FQNEAQ. The CDR3 is 15 residues long. Written as DNA, the CDR3 is TGTGCCAGCAGATCAAGGGCGGGGTCTGGAAACACCATATATTTT. Translating gives CASRSRAGSGNTIYF.

The chain couples TRBV6-5 to TRBJ2-2, with 7 bases matching TRBD1. Germline values: CDR1 MNHEY, CDR2 SVGAGI. The CDR3 consists of 15 residues. The J segment lost 1 base and the V segment lost 6 bases, leaving 5 bases of the junction unmatched. CDR3 sequence reads: CASRSGQWNTGELFF. The CDR3 bases are TGTGCCAGCAGATCGGGACAGTGGAACACCGGGGAGCTGTTTTTT.

The chain carries TRBV3-1 (or the pseudogene TRBV3-2) and TRBJ1-3; 9 nucleotides match TRBD1. The CDR3 runs 16 residues. V shed 4 bases and J 4 bases; nucleotides not matched to a gene: 8. CDR1 LGHDT and CDR2 YNNKEL come from the germline V gene (reference sequence). CDR3 region: CASSPGTGSSGNTIYF. CDR3 DNA sequence: TGTGCCAGCAGCCCGGGGACAGGGAGTTCCGGAAACACCATATATTTT.

The chain joins TRBV18 to TRBJ2-5; TRBD1 is a possible D gene (6 bases). The V gene lost 3 bases and the J gene lost 5 bases, with 10 bases spanning the gap. The germline V gene encodes CDR1 KGHSH and CDR2 LQKENI. The CDR3 totals 13 residues. Written as DNA, the CDR3 is TGTGCCAGCTCACCCGTCAGGGGTGAGACCCAGTACTTC. Translation: CASSPVRGETQYF.

The chain carries TRBV12-5 and TRBJ1-3, with 7 bases that match TRBD1. The J segment lost 4 bases and the V segment lost 6 bases, leaving 0 bases of the junction unmatched. CDR1 and CDR2 from the germline V gene are LGHNT and FRNRAP. The CDR3 is 12 residues long. The DNA of the CDR3 is TGTGCTAGTGGGGACAGGGGAAACACCATATATTTT. This gives the protein CASGDRGNTIYF. The full variable domain, in which reference TRBV12-5 and TRBJ1-3 provide the parts outside the CDR3, is DARVTQTPRHKVTEMGQEVTMRCQPILGHNTVFWYRQTMMQGLELLAYFRNRAPLDDSGMPKDRFSAEMPDATLATLKIQPSEPRDSAVYFCASGDRGNTIYFGEGSWLTVV.

This clone is labeled as medium-sized. The V and J genes are TRBV14 and TRBJ1-4; TRBD1 aligns across 7 bases. V dropped 1 base and J dropped 1; count of bases not matched to a gene: 0. The germline V gene has CDR1 SGHDN and CDR2 FVKESK. The CDR3 has 15 residues. CDR3 sequence reads: CASSQGTGTNEKLFF. In nucleotides, the CDR3 is TGTGCCAGCAGCCAAGGGACAGGAACTAATGAAAAACTGTTTTTT. The full variable domain, rest sourced from reference TRBV14 and TRBJ1-4, is EAGVTQFPSHSVIEKGQTVTLRCDPISGHDNLYWYRRVMGKEIKFLLHFVKESKQDESGMPNNRFLAERTGGTYSTLKVQPAELEDSGVYFCASSQGTGTNEKLFFGSGTQLSVL.

The V and J genes are TRBV7-8 and TRBJ2-3, with D possibly TRBD1 on 6 matching bases. With 4 bases removed from V and 0 bases from J, the gap between germline ends came to 17 bases. The CDR3 is 17 residues long. From germline, CDR1 is SGHVS and CDR2 FQNEAQ. The CDR3 loop reads CASSSRGMGASTDTQYF. CDR3 bases: TGTGCCAGCAGCTCTCGAGGAATGGGGGCTAGCACAGATACGCAGTATTTT.

This clone was counted only a few times. Written as DNA, the CDR3 is TGCAGCACCCCTTTACAGGGCTCAAGCAATGAGCAGTTCTTC. This gives the protein CSTPLQGSSNEQFF. The chain has TRBV29-1 and TRBJ2-1; perhaps TRBD1 as D (6 bases). Trimming took off 8 bases at V and 6 bases at J, with 20 bases between the two ends. This CDR3 spans 14 amino acids. Germline CDR1 reads SQVTM; CDR2 reads ANQGSEA.

The chain has TRBV19 and TRBJ2-1; D is possibly TRBD2 (5 bases). Germline CDR1 reads LNHDA; CDR2 reads SQIVND (reference sequence). Between the trimmed V and J ends, which lost 1 base and 6 bases, there was a span of 16 bases. This CDR3 contains 16 residues. Here the CDR3 reads CASSIGWEKGSNEQFF. CDR3 DNA sequence: TGTGCCAGTAGTATAGGATGGGAGAAAGGTAGCAATGAGCAGTTCTTC.

The chain combines TRBV5-1 with TRBJ1-1; TRBD1 agrees at 10 bases. Per germline, CDR1 SGHRS and CDR2 YFSETQ. The V and J ends lost 7 bases and 2 bases, in that order; junction bases with no gene match: 2. The length of the CDR3 is 13 residues. CDR3 nucleotides: TGCGCCAGCGGGACAGGGGACAACACTGAAGCTTTCTTT. Translating it yields CASGTGDNTEAFF.

The rearrangement uses TRBV9 and TRBJ2-2, with D unresolved. Trimming took off 0 bases at V and 4 bases at J, with 7 bases between the two ends. In germline, CDR1 is SGDLS, CDR2 YYNGEE. The CDR3 is made up of 14 amino acids. CDR3 coding DNA: TGTGCCAGCAGCGTAGTTCAGTCCACCGGGGAGCTGTTTTTT. Its protein is CASSVVQSTGELFF. Combining the CDR3 with reference TRBV9 and TRBJ2-2 gives the whole variable domain DSGVTQTPKHLITATGQRVTLRCSPRSGDLSVYWYQQSLDQGLQFLIQYYNGEERAKGNILERFSAQQFPDLHSELNLSSLELGDSALYFCASSVVQSTGELFFGEGSRLTVL.

The J gene is TRBJ1-2, the V gene TRBV28; D gene unclear. Germline assignment: CDR1 MDHEN and CDR2 SYDVKM. V lost 7 bases, J lost 2 bases, and 11 bases lay in between. The CDR3 spans 13 residues. The CDR3 region is CASNGPGNYGYTF. The CDR3 DNA sequence: TGTGCCAGCAATGGGCCAGGCAACTATGGCTACACCTTC.

The chain is built from TRBV27 and TRBJ1-6; a weak D match, TRBD1 (6 bases). The CDR3 sequence is 18 residues long. Trimming removed 2 bases from V and 7 bases from J, with 21 bases in between. CDR1 MNHEY and CDR2 SMNVEV come from the germline V gene (reference sequence). The CDR3: CASSLLPGGGFENSPLHF. CDR3 nucleotide sequence: TGTGCCAGCAGTTTACTACCCGGTGGGGGCTTTGAAAATTCACCCCTCCACTTT.

With respect to this clone: Other DNA variants within this sample encode the same CDR3. The CDR3 region is CSVVRDTEAFF. The DNA of the CDR3 is TGCAGCGTTGTCAGGGACACTGAAGCTTTCTTT. The chain uses TRBV29-1 and TRBJ1-1, with D perhaps TRBD1 (5 bases). Trimming cost V 4 bases and J 3 bases, with 6 bases left between them. This CDR3 is built from 11 residues. Germline V gives CDR1 SQVTM, CDR2 ANQGSEA.

This chain uses TRBV3-1 (or the pseudogene TRBV3-2) with TRBJ2-7; weak D call: TRBD1 (5 bases). Trimming cost V 4 bases and J 7 bases, with 11 bases left between them. Germline V gene lookup returns CDR1 LGHDT and CDR2 YNNKEL (reference sequence). This CDR3 spans 12 amino acids. The CDR3 loop is CASSPTGWEQYF. The CDR3 region has the DNA TGTGCCAGCAGCCCCACAGGATGGGAGCAGTACTTC.

The chain carries TRBV7-9 and TRBJ2-1; 9 bases fit TRBD2. The V gene end was trimmed by 4 bases and the J gene end by 3 bases; junction bases not matched to a gene: 4. This CDR3 is built from 15 residues. The germline gives CDR1 SEHNR, CDR2 FQNEAQ (reference sequence). This CDR3 is CASSSRLADYNEQFF. In DNA, the CDR3 is TGTGCCAGCAGCTCCCGACTAGCGGACTACAATGAGCAGTTCTTC.